This T cell receptor (beta chain) was identified during a study of Graves' ophthalmopathy and Graves' hyperthyroidism. Across the study: Hyperthyroidism is called stable when no ophthalmopathy develops within 18 months of follow-up.

This clonotype was counted a few times. What it binds is unknown. Broader study findings: Blood shared most expanded thyroid clonotypes above 0.001 frequency.

Only newly diagnosed hyperthyroidism patients aged 18 to 65, with under 2 months' duration, were enrolled. The diagnosis combined clinical symptoms, thyroxine, TRAb, thyroid ultrasound and orbital computed tomography scans. CDR1 and CDR2 (germline): LNHDA, SQIVND (reference sequence). J gave up 9 bases and V 4 bases, and 12 bases lay outside the gene matches. This CDR3 contains 16 residues. From RNA, the CDR3 regions of TCR beta chains were amplified and sequenced. HTBI primers served in a first-round RT-PCR, which a second-round multiplex PCR followed. MiXCR, applied by TCRdb to the multiplex PCR reads, yields one record per CDR3 protein. The sample gives 900,000 to 1,200,000 distinct CDR3 sequences, approximately 35% of which show up once; 8.5% to 14% is in the top ten.

The gene calls are TRBV19 and TRBJ1-6, with 7 bases that match TRBD1. The receptor comes from an adult man with Graves' hyperthyroidism. The sequencing sample was made of peripheral blood or thyroid tissue (not recorded which). CDR3: CASSRETGRMASPLHF. In DNA, the CDR3 is TGTGCCAGTAGTAGAGAGACAGGGAGGATGGCTTCACCCCTCCACTTT.